What follows is one TCR beta chain and its context. This sample is drawn from a study of T cell changes during pregnancy in multiple sclerosis. With 3 bases clipped from V and 8 bases from J, the junction kept 6 bases outside the gene matches. The CDR3 loop spans 15 amino acids. The germline CDR1 and CDR2 sequences are SGHRS and YFSETQ. Only in-frame clones appear in the TCRdb table, and some are missing; sequencing was by immunoSEQ multiplex PCR. The sample has 48,000 or so clones; 88% are singletons. This sequence joins TRBV5-1 and TRBJ2-1; 12 nucleotides match TRBD1. This clonotype was obtained from a female donor with multiple sclerosis, enrolled in a pregnancy study. The material sequenced was CD4+ T cells from peripheral blood mononuclear cells, taken in the second trimester of pregnancy. CDR3 protein: CASSSGTGGLDEQFF. The CDR3 DNA reads as TGCGCCAGCAGCTCCGGGACAGGGGGCTTGGATGAGCAGTTCTTC. The full variable domain, with the rest looked up from reference TRBV5-1 and TRBJ2-1, is KAGVTQTPRYLIKTRGQQVTLSCSPISGHRSVSWYQQTPGQGLQFLFEYFSETQRNKGNFPGRFSGRQFSNSRSEMNVSTLELGDSALYLCASSSGTGGLDEQFFGPGTRLTVL.